The 15 T cell receptor beta chains presented below share a single source sample, sequenced in a study of shared clonotypes between healthy human individuals. Only in-frame clones appear in the TCRdb table, and some are missing; sequencing was by immunoSEQ multiplex PCR. The sample holds around 2.5 million clones, over 85% seen once. The specimen sequenced was naive CD4+ T cells from PBMCs. The sample's subset: CD45RA+ positively selected. The receptors shown here come from a man between 18 and 29 years old in good health. Some clones in this sample may be carry-over from other donors' samples.

This chain's CDR3 is CASREGLIANTGELFF. CDR3 sequence (DNA): TGTGCCAGCAGGGAGGGACTAATCGCGAACACCGGGGAGCTGTTTTTT. The chain has TRBV13 and TRBJ2-2, with 7 positions matching TRBD2. Germline V lookup: CDR1 PRHDT, CDR2 FYEKMQ (reference sequence). V lost 6 bases and J lost 0; bases outside the gene matches: 7. The CDR3 extends over 16 amino acids.

A word on this clone: Other DNA variants within this sample encode the same CDR3. This sequence joins TRBV6-5 and TRBJ1-5; D unclear. CDR3 length: 14 residues. Germline loops: CDR1 MNHEY, CDR2 SVGAGI. Deletions cut 0 bases from V and 1 base from J, with 4 bases between. CDR3 protein: CASSYSSSNQPQHF. CDR3 nucleotides: TGTGCCAGCAGTTACTCGAGCAGCAATCAGCCCCAGCATTTT.

The V gene is TRBV5-1, the J gene TRBJ1-1, with D unclear. The CDR3 consists of 16 residues. The germline V gene encodes CDR1 SGHRS and CDR2 YFSETQ. The V end lost 3 bases, the J end lost 1 base, and 16 bases lay between the germline ends. This CDR3 reads CASSSNRVRGNTEAFF. The CDR3, as DNA: TGCGCCAGCAGCTCGAATCGCGTTCGGGGGAACACTGAAGCTTTCTTT.

Of note for this clone: The identical CDR3 is also encoded by other nucleotide sequences in the sample. The J gene is TRBJ2-2, the V gene TRBV18; no clear D gene. The germline V gene encodes CDR1 KGHSH and CDR2 LQKENI. The CDR3 is 15 amino acids. With 2 bases removed from V and 0 bases from J, the gap between germline ends came to 7 bases. The CDR3 is CASSPGIANTGELFF. The CDR3 nucleotides are TGTGCCAGCTCACCAGGGATCGCGAACACCGGGGAGCTGTTTTTT.

This sequence joins TRBV5-1 and TRBJ2-3; D is possibly TRBD2 (6 bases). Germline V CDR1 and CDR2: SGHRS, YFSETQ. The length of the CDR3 is 13 residues. The V end was cut by 2 bases, the J end by 6 bases, with 10 bases between. CDR3 sequence (DNA): TGCGCCAGCAGCTTACTAGCCTCGGATACGCAGTATTTT. This codes for CASSLLASDTQYF. The variable domain in full, completed from reference TRBV5-1 and TRBJ2-3, reads KAGVTQTPRYLIKTRGQQVTLSCSPISGHRSVSWYQQTPGQGLQFLFEYFSETQRNKGNFPGRFSGRQFSNSRSEMNVSTLELGDSALYLCASSLLASDTQYFGPGTRLTVL.

This chain joins TRBV28 and TRBJ2-1; 7 bases align to TRBD1. This CDR3 spans 14 amino acids. Germline V gene data show CDR1 as MDHEN and CDR2 as SYDVKM. V shed 5 bases and J 10 bases; nucleotides not matched to a gene: 11. Written as DNA, the CDR3 is TGTGCCAGCAGTCCCCCTACAGGGGCGAGGGAGCAGTTCTTC. This sequence encodes CASSPPTGAREQFF. The full variable domain, rest sourced from reference TRBV28 and TRBJ2-1, is DVKVTQSSRYLVKRTGEKVFLECVQDMDHENMFWYRQDPGLGLRLIYFSYDVKMKEKGDIPEGYSVSREKKERFSLILESASTNQTSMYLCASSPPTGAREQFFGPGTRLTVL.

The rearrangement joins TRBV25-1 to TRBJ1-1; no clear D gene. Germline CDR1 is MGHDK and CDR2 is SYGVNS. The length of the CDR3 is 16 residues. The V and J ends lost 3 bases and 3 bases respectively, with 17 bases between them. CDR3 residues: CASSEEKTLRDTEAFF. CDR3 nucleotides: TGTGCCAGCAGTGAGGAGAAGACCCTCCGGGACACTGAAGCTTTCTTT. Looking up the rest from reference TRBV25-1 and TRBJ1-1 gives the full variable domain: EADIYQTPRYLVIGTGKKITLECSQTMGHDKMYWYQQDPGMELHLIHYSYGVNSTEKGDLSSESTVSRIRTEHFPLTLESARPSHTSQYLCASSEEKTLRDTEAFFGQGTRLTVV.

The chain combines TRBV27 with TRBJ1-6, with D unclear. The CDR3 runs 16 residues. The germline CDR1 and CDR2 sequences are MNHEY and SMNVEV (reference sequence). Trimming shortened V by 3 bases and J by 0 bases, and 9 bases separated the two germline ends. As DNA, the CDR3 is TGTGCCAGCAGTTTGGACCCTATCTCCTATAATTCACCCCTCCACTTT. Translation gives CASSLDPISYNSPLHF.

CDR3 protein: CASTSGSTYTDTQYF. DNA of the CDR3: TGCGCCAGCACCTCGGGGTCAACTTACACAGATACGCAGTATTTT. J is TRBJ2-3 and V is TRBV5-1; TRBD2 might be the D (5 bases). Germline CDR1 reads SGHRS; CDR2 reads YFSETQ. This CDR3 comprises 15 residues. V dropped 6 bases and J dropped 2 bases, with 16 bases sitting between them.

The chain joins TRBV5-6 to TRBJ2-3, with D maybe TRBD2 (5 bases). The CDR3 loop spans 16 amino acids. V lost 1 base, J lost 3 bases, and 15 bases lay in between. The V gene's germline CDR1 is SGHDT and CDR2 YYEEEE. The CDR3 DNA reads as TGTGCCAGCAGCTTGAATCCGGGGAAGAGGACAGATACGCAGTATTTT. Its protein product is CASSLNPGKRTDTQYF.

Details on this clone: Within the sample, other DNA sequences also encode this same CDR3. V is TRBV5-1 and J is TRBJ1-5; D is perhaps TRBD1 (5 bases). Trimming left V 0 bases short and J 4 bases short, with 8 bases between. The CDR3 has 14 amino acids. CDR1 is SGHRS and CDR2 is YFSETQ in the germline V gene. CDR3 DNA: TGCGCCAGCAGCTTGGGGGACGGTAATCAGCCCCAGCATTTT. Its protein is CASSLGDGNQPQHF.

The chain combines TRBV19 with TRBJ2-1, with 8 nucleotides matching TRBD1. V was pared by 8 bases and J by 7 bases, with 7 bases of the junction left unmatched. CDR3 size: 13 residues. Looked up from germline, CDR1 is LNHDA and CDR2 is SQIVND (reference sequence). DNA of the CDR3: TGTGCCAGTGGTTACACAGGGGGGAATGAGCAGTTCTTC. It codes for CASGYTGGNEQFF.

This clone has just one count. The chain combines TRBV28 with TRBJ2-2; the D call may be TRBD1 or TRBD2 (7 bases each). CDR3 size: 14 residues. Per germline, CDR1 MDHEN and CDR2 SYDVKM. V lost 7 bases and J 8 bases, leaving 17 bases between the germline ends. CDR3 DNA sequence: TGTGCCAGCAAGCGGGACAGTGGGGCGGGGGAGCTGTTTTTT. Its translation is CASKRDSGAGELFF.

The chain has TRBV7-9 and TRBJ2-7, with TRBD1 as a possible D gene (6 bases). This CDR3 spans 14 amino acids. In germline, CDR1 is SEHNR, CDR2 FQNEAQ (reference sequence). V lost 5 bases, J lost 2 bases, and 13 bases lay in between. The CDR3 here is CASSVGGPPYEQYF. The CDR3 DNA follows: TGTGCCAGCAGCGTAGGGGGACCACCCTACGAGCAGTACTTC.

This chain connects TRBV2 to TRBJ1-2; D uncertain. This CDR3 contains 13 residues. V lost 7 bases to trimming and J lost 4 bases, with 13 bases between them. CDR1 and CDR2 (germline): SNHLY, FYNNEI. The DNA of the CDR3 is TGTGCCAGCAAGCCGGGGTCGGGCTATGGCTACACCTTC. Amino acids: CASKPGSGYGYTF.